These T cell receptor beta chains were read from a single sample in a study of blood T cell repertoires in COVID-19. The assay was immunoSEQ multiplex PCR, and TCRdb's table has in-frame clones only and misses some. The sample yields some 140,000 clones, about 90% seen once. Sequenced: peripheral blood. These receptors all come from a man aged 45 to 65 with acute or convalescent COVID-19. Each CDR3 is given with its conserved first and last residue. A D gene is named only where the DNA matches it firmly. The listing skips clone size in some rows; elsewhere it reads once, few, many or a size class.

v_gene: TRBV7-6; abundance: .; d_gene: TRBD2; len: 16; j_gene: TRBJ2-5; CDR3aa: CASSLWTSGGQETQYF; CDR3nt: TGTGCCAGCAGCTTATGGACTAGCGGGGGACAAGAGACCCAGTACTTC
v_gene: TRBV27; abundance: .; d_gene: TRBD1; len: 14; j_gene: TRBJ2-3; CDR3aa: CASSSSGGEYTQYF; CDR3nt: TGTGCCAGCAGTTCCTCAGGGGGCGAGTATACGCAGTATTTT
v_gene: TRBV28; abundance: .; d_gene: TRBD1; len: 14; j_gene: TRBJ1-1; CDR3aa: CASSLGGQGAEAFF; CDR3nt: TGTGCCAGCAGTTTAGGGGGACAGGGTGCTGAAGCTTTCTTT
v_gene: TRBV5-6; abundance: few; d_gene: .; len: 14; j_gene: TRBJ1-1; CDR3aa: CASSLGGGVTEAFF; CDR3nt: TGTGCCAGCAGCTTGGGGGGGGGCGTCACTGAAGCTTTCTTT
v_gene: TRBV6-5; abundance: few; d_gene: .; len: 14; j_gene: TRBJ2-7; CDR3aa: CASSRDLFSYEQYF; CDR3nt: TGTGCCAGCAGTCGGGACTTGTTTTCCTACGAGCAGTACTTC
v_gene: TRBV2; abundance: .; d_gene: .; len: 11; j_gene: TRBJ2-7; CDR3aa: CASGVRAEQYF; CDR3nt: TGTGCCAGCGGGGTGCGGGCGGAGCAGTACTTC
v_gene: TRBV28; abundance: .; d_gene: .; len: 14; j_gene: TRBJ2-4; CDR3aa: CASSFPSDKNIQYF; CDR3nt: TGTGCCAGCAGTTTCCCTAGCGACAAAAACATTCAGTACTTC
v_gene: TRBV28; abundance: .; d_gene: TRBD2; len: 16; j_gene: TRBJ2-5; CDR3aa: CASSLSLAGGQETQYF; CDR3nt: TGTGCCAGCAGTTTATCACTAGCGGGGGGCCAAGAGACCCAGTACTTC
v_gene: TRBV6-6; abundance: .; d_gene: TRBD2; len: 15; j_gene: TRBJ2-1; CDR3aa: CASSFTSGTYNEQFF; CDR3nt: TGTGCCAGCAGTTTCACTAGCGGGACCTACAATGAGCAGTTCTTC
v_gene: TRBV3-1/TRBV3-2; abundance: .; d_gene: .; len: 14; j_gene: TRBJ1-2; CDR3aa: CASTSLDSNYGYTF; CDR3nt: TGTGCCAGCACCTCCCTGGACAGTAACTATGGCTACACCTTC
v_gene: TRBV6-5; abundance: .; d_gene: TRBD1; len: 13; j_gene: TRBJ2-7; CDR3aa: CASSTTGIYEQYF; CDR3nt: TGTGCCAGCAGTACGACAGGGATCTACGAGCAGTACTTC
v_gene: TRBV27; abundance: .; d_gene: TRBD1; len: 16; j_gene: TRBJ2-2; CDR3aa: CASSHGQGAITGELFF; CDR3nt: TGTGCCAGCAGTCACGGACAGGGGGCGATCACCGGGGAGCTGTTTTTT
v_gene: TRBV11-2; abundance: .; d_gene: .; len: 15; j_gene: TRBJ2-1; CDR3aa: CASSLDHFLETQQFF; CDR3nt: TGTGCCAGCAGCTTAGATCATTTTTTAGAGACTCAGCAGTTCTTC
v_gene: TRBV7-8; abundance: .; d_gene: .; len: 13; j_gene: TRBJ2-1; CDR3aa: CASSPGVGGEQFF; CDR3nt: TGTGCCAGCAGCCCCGGGGTAGGAGGTGAGCAGTTCTTC
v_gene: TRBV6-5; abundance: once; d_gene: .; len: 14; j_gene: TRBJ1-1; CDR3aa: CASRSGPKNTEAFF; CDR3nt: TGTGCCAGCAGAAGCGGACCGAAGAACACTGAAGCTTTCTTT
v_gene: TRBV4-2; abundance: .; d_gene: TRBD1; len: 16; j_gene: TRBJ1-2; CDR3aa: CASSQDGTGANYGYTF; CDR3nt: TGTGCCAGCAGCCAAGATGGAACAGGGGCTAACTATGGCTACACCTTC
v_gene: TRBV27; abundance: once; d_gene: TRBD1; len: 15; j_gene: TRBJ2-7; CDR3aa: CASSFSWDSSYEQYF; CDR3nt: TGTGCCAGCAGCTTTTCCTGGGACAGCTCCTACGAGCAGTACTTC
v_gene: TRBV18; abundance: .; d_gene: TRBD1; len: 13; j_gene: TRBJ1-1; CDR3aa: CASSPTGGLEAFF; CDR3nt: TGTGCCAGCTCCCCGACAGGGGGTCTAGAAGCTTTCTTT
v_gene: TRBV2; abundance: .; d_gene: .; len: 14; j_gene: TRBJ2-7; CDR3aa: CASTYRDTSYEQYF; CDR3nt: TGTGCCAGCACTTACCGGGACACTTCCTACGAGCAGTACTTC
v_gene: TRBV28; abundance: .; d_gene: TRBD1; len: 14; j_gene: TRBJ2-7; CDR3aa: CASSDRTGLNEQYF; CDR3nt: TGTGCCAGCAGTGATCGGACAGGGTTGAACGAGCAGTACTTC
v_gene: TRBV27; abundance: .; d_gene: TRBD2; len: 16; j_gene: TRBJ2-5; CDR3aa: CASSHTSGGGSKTQYF; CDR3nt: TGTGCCAGCAGTCACACTAGCGGGGGAGGGAGTAAGACCCAGTACTTC
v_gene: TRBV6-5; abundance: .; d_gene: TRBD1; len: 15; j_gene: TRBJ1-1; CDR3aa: CASEGPGQGDTEAFF; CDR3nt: TGTGCCTCGGAGGGACCGGGACAGGGGGACACTGAAGCTTTCTTT
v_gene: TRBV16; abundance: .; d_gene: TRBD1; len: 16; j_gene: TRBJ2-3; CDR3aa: CASSQSGRGRADTQYF; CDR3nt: TGTGCCAGCAGCCAATCGGGCAGGGGGCGCGCAGATACGCAGTATTTT
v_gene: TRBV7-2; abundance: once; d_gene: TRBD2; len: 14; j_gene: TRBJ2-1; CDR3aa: CASSPGLEANEQFF; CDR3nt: TGTGCCAGCAGCCCGGGACTAGAGGCCAATGAGCAGTTCTTC
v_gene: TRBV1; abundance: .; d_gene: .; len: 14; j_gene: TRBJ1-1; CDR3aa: CTSSQARQNTEAFF; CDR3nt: TGCACCAGCAGCCAAGCGAGGCAAAACACTGAAGCTTTCTTT
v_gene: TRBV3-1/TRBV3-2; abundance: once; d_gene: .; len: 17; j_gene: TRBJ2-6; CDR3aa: CASSLSSRGSGANVLTF; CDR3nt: TGTGCCAGCAGCCTGTCGTCAAGGGGCTCTGGGGCCAACGTCCTGACTTTC
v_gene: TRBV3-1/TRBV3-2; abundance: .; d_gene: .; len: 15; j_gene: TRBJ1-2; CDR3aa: CASSRQRGSYYGYTF; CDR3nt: TGTGCCAGCAGCCGCCAAAGGGGCAGCTACTATGGCTACACCTTC
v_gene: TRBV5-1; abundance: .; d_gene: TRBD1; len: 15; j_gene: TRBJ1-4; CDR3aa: CASRISLGQGEKLFF; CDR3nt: TGCGCCAGCAGGATATCCCTCGGACAGGGCGAAAAACTGTTTTTT
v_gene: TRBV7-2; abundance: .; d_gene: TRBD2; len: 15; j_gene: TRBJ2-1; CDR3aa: CASSLVAGGPHEQFF; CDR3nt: TGTGCCAGCAGCTTAGTGGCGGGGGGGCCTCATGAGCAGTTCTTC
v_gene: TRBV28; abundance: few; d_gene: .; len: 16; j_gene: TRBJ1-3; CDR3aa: CASSLSWFQGRNTIYF; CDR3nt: TGTGCCAGCAGTTTATCGTGGTTCCAGGGCCGAAACACCATATATTTT
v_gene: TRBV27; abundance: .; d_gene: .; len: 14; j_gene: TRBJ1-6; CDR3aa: CASSLSRTNSPLHF; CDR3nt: TGTGCCAGCAGTTTATCTAGGACAAATTCACCCCTCCACTTT
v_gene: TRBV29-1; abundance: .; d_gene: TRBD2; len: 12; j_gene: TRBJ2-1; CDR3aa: CSVHSGTNEQFF; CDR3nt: TGCAGCGTTCATAGCGGGACCAATGAGCAGTTCTTC
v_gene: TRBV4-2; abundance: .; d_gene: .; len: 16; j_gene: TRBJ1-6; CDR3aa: CASSQDRDSYNSPLHF; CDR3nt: TGTGCCAGCAGCCAAGACAGGGACTCCTATAATTCACCCCTCCACTTT
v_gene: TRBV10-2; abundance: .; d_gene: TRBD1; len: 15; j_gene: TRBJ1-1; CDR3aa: CASREPGQGDTEAFF; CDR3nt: TGCGCCAGCAGGGAACCGGGACAGGGAGACACTGAAGCTTTCTTT
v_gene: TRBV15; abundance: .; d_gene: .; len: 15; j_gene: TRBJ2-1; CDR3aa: CATSRDGGSYNEQFF; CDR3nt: TGTGCCACCAGCAGAGACGGCGGGTCCTACAATGAGCAGTTCTTC
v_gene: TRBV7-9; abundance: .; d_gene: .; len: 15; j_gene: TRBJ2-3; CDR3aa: CASSLGHHRGDTQYF; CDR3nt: TGTGCCAGCAGCTTAGGACACCATAGGGGAGATACGCAGTATTTT
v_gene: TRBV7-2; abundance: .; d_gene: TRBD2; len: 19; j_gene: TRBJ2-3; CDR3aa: CASSLAPSRLAGGQDTQYF; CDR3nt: TGTGCCAGCAGCTTAGCGCCCTCCAGACTAGCGGGGGGGCAAGATACGCAGTATTTT
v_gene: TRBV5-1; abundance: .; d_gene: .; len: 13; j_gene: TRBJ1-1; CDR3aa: CASSLVGDTEAFF; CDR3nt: TGCGCCAGCAGCTTGGTCGGGGACACTGAAGCTTTCTTT
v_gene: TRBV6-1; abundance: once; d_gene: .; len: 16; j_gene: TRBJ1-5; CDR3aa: CASSDFGHSINQPQHF; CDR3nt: TGTGCCAGCAGTGACTTCGGACACTCCATAAATCAGCCCCAGCATTTT
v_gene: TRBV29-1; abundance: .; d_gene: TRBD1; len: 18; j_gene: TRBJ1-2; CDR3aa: CSVDNSGAWDSYNYGYTF; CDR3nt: TGCAGCGTTGATAATTCTGGGGCCTGGGACAGTTATAACTATGGCTACACCTTC
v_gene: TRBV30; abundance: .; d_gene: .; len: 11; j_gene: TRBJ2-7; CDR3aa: CAWSGAYEQYF; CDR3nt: TGTGCCTGGAGTGGAGCGTACGAGCAGTACTTC
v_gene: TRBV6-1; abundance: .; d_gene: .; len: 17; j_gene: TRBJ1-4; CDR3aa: CASSDPSGGASNEKLFF; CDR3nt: TGTGCCAGCAGTGACCCAAGCGGCGGGGCCTCTAATGAAAAACTGTTTTTT
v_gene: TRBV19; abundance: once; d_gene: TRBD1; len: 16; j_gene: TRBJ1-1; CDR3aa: CASSTDRGLSLAEAFF; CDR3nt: TGTGCCAGTAGTACCGACAGGGGGCTGTCCCTTGCTGAAGCTTTCTTT
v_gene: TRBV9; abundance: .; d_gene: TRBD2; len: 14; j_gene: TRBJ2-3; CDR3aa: CASSKGLGGDTQYF; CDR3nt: TGTGCCAGCAGCAAGGGACTAGGCGGTGATACGCAGTATTTT
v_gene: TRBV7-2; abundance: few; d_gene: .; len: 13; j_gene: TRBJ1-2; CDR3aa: CASSLGTDYGYTF; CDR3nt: TGTGCCAGCAGCTTAGGGACAGACTATGGCTACACCTTC
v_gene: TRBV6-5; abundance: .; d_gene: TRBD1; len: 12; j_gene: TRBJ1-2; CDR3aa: CASRPGQGAYTF; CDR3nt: TGTGCCAGCAGACCTGGACAGGGAGCCTACACCTTC